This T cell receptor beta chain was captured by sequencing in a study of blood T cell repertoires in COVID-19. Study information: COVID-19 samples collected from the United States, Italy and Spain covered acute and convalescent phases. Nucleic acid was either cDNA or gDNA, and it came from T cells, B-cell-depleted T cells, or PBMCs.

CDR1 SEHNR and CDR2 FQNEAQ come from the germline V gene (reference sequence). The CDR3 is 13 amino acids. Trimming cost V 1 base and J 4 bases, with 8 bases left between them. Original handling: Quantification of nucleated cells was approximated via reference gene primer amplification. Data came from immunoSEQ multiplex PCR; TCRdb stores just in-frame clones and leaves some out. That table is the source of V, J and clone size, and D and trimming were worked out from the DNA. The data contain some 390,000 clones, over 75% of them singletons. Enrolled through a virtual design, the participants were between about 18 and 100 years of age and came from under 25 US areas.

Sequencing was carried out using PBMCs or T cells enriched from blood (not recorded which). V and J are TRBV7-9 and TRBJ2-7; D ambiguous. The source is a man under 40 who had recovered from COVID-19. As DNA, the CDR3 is TGTGCCAGCAGCTTAGAAGCCAAGTACGAGCAGTACTTC. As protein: CASSLEAKYEQYF.